The clone carrying this T cell receptor beta chain came up a few times. Its antigen remains unknown. This sample stems from a study of glioma-infiltrating T cells. Findings of the study overall: CDR3 overlap between tissue and blood was very small. Non-neoplastic patients had below-expected tissue-blood divergence, while all gliomas exceeded expectation.

Using RNA template, CDR3s of TCR alpha and beta were amplified with iRepertoire arm-PCR. Tissue mRNA or PBMC total RNA, about 95-450 ng, went into one-step reverse transcription and amplification. TCRdb re-called the multiplex PCR reads with MiXCR, one entry per CDR3 protein. The data show around 180,000 distinct CDR3 sequences, around 42% seen once. Sequencing input: glioma tissue, nonneoplastic brain tissue, or PBMCs (not recorded which). The sequence was obtained from a human donor with low-grade glioma or glioblastoma, undergoing nonglioma brain surgery, or in good health (not recorded which).

The CDR3 DNA reads as TGTGCCAGCAGCTTAGGTGGACTAGCGGGAGGTAATACGCAGTATTTT. It codes for CASSLGGLAGGNTQYF. The chain recombines TRBV7-2 with TRBJ2-3; 14 nucleotides match TRBD2. Germline lookup yields CDR1 SGHTA and CDR2 FQGNSA. V lost 1 base, J lost 7 bases, and 4 bases stayed unmatched. The CDR3 totals 16 residues. Variable domain in full (rest from reference TRBV7-2 and TRBJ2-3): GAGVSQSPSNKVTEKGKDVELRCDPISGHTALYWYRQSLGQGLEFLIYFQGNSAPDKSGLPSDRFSAERTGGSVSTLTIQRTQQEDSAVYLCASSLGGLAGGNTQYFGPGTRLTVL.